Listed below are T cell receptor beta chains from one sample, sequenced in a study of blood T cell repertoires in COVID-19. The table came from immunoSEQ multiplex PCR; TCRdb's copy has only in-frame clones and leaves some out. Among about 190,000 clones listed, approximately 79% were seen once. The sequenced sample was peripheral blood. The receptors stem from a woman between 45 and 65 years old with acute or convalescent COVID-19. CDR3s include the opening cysteine and the closing phenylalanine or tryptophan. Each record gives: D gene, V gene, J gene, clone size, CDR3 protein, CDR3 DNA. The D gene is left open where the match is weak. Not all rows give a size; the values are once, few, many and, for expanded clones, a class.

.	TRBV5-1	TRBJ1-2	.	CASSLGQSFLGYTF	TGCGCCAGCAGCCTCGGACAGTCCTTCCTTGGCTACACCTTC
.	TRBV28	TRBJ2-2	.	CAILLVGGALPYPGELFF	TGTGCCATTCTCTTGGTAGGAGGGGCGCTTCCCTACCCCGGGGAGCTGTTTTTT
.	TRBV6-6	TRBJ2-7	.	CASSYVQGPYEQYF	TGTGCCAGCAGTTACGTGCAGGGCCCATACGAGCAGTACTTC
.	TRBV5-1	TRBJ2-2	.	CASSLAMAGELFF	TGCGCCAGCAGCTTGGCTATGGCCGGGGAGCTGTTTTTT
TRBD1	TRBV10-3	TRBJ1-2	.	CAIRRDRGNGYTF	TGTGCCATCAGGAGGGACAGGGGAAATGGCTACACCTTC
TRBD1	TRBV6-5	TRBJ1-5	.	CASGDRGRSNQPQHF	TGTGCCAGTGGGGACAGGGGAAGAAGCAATCAGCCCCAGCATTTT
.	TRBV5-1	TRBJ2-2	.	CASSLDAGPFGRTGELFF	TGCGCCAGCAGCTTGGATGCGGGTCCGTTCGGCCGAACCGGGGAGCTGTTTTTT
TRBD2	TRBV24-1	TRBJ2-7	.	CATSRRGGDEQYF	TGTGCCACCAGTCGGCGGGGGGGCGACGAGCAGTACTTC
.	TRBV4-1	TRBJ1-5	.	CASSLETAVLSPQHF	TGCGCCAGCAGCCTCGAGACAGCCGTCCTGTCGCCCCAGCATTTT
TRBD1	TRBV18	TRBJ1-4	.	CASSRGQTATNEKLFF	TGTGCCAGCTCACGGGGACAGACCGCAACTAATGAAAAACTGTTTTTT
TRBD1	TRBV25-1	TRBJ1-4	.	CAISSGTGEEKLFF	TGTGCCATCTCCTCCGGGACAGGGGAAGAAAAACTGTTTTTT
.	TRBV7-9	TRBJ2-7	.	CASSSGALEGLDEQYF	TGTGCCAGCAGCTCAGGGGCACTCGAGGGTCTGGACGAGCAGTACTTC
.	TRBV19	TRBJ2-1	once	CASSIGRGVYNEQFF	TGTGCCAGTAGTATCGGCAGGGGGGTATACAATGAGCAGTTCTTC
.	TRBV5-5	TRBJ1-2	once	CATGQSLLRDGYTF	TGTGCCACTGGACAGTCACTTCTAAGGGATGGCTACACCTTC
.	TRBV18	TRBJ2-5	.	CASSSNSGETQYF	TGTGCCAGCTCATCAAATTCAGGGGAGACCCAGTACTTC
.	TRBV12-3/TRBV12-4	TRBJ1-6	.	CASSFSLFSPLHF	TGTGCCAGCAGTTTTTCTCTCTTTTCGCCCCTCCACTTT
TRBD2	TRBV4-1	TRBJ2-1	few	CASSQDSSGRAGEQFF	TGCGCCAGCAGCCAAGATTCTAGCGGGAGGGCCGGTGAGCAGTTCTTC
TRBD2	TRBV2	TRBJ2-2	.	CASSEAGGTSGVTGELFF	TGTGCCAGCAGTGAAGCAGGCGGCACTAGCGGGGTGACCGGGGAGCTGTTTTTT
.	TRBV14	TRBJ1-3	.	CASSQTVTGNTIYF	TGTGCCAGCAGCCAGACAGTCACTGGAAACACCATATATTTT
.	TRBV24-1	TRBJ2-5	.	CATSSTLGLQETQYF	TGTGCCACCAGTTCAACGCTAGGCCTCCAAGAGACCCAGTACTTC
.	TRBV7-2	TRBJ1-1	.	CASSPTRGANTEAFF	TGTGCCAGCAGCCCAACCCGGGGGGCGAACACTGAAGCTTTCTTT
.	TRBV28	TRBJ1-6	.	CASSTSEVTISPLHF	TGTGCCAGCAGTACCTCGGAGGTAACGATTTCACCCCTCCACTTT
.	TRBV25-1	TRBJ1-6	.	CASSVSTGINSPLHF	TGTGCCAGCAGTGTATCTACAGGGATCAATTCACCCCTCCACTTT
TRBD2	TRBV11-3	TRBJ2-1	once	CASSFSGGAGNEQFF	TGTGCCAGCAGCTTTAGCGGGGGGGCCGGTAATGAGCAGTTCTTC
TRBD1	TRBV7-2	TRBJ2-4	.	CASGGTGENIQYF	TGTGCCAGCGGAGGGACAGGTGAAAACATTCAGTACTTC
.	TRBV5-6	TRBJ2-2	.	CASSPGLGYTGELFF	TGTGCCAGCAGCCCCGGGTTGGGTTACACCGGGGAGCTGTTTTTT